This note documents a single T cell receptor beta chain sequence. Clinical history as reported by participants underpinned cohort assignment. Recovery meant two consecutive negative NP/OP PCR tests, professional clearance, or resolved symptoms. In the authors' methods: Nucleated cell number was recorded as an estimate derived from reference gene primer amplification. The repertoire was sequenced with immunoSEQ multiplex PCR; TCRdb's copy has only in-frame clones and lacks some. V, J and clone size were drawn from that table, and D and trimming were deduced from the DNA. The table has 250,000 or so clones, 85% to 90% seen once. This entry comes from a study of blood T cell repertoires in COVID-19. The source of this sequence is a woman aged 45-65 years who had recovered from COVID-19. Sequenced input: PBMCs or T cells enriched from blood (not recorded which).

CDR3: CASSGVRGRASDNEQFF. The CDR3 region has the DNA TGTGCCAGTAGCGGGGTTAGGGGGAGGGCTTCTGACAATGAGCAGTTCTTC. V and J are TRBV28 and TRBJ2-1; 8 nucleotides agree with TRBD2. With V trimmed by 9 bases and J by 5 bases, 18 bases remained unmatched. The length of the CDR3 is 17 residues. In germline, CDR1 is MDHEN, CDR2 SYDVKM.